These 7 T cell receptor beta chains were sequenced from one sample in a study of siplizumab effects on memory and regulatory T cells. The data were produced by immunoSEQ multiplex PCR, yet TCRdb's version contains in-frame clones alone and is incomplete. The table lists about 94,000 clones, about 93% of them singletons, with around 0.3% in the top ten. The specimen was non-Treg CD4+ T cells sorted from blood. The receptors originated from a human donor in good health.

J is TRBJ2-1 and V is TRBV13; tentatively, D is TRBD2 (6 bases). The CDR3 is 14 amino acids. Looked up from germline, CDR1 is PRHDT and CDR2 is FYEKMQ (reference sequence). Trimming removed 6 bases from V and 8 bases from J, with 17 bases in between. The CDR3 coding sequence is TGTGCCAGCAGACTAGCCCCCGCGGGTTATGAGCAGTTCTTC. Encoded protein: CASRLAPAGYEQFF.

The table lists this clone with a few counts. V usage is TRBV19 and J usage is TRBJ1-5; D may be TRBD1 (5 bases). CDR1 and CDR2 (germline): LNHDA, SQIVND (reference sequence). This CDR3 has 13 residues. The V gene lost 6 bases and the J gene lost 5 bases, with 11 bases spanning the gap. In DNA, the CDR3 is TGTGCCAGTAGCCGAGGGACCGATCAGCCCCAGCATTTT. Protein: CASSRGTDQPQHF.

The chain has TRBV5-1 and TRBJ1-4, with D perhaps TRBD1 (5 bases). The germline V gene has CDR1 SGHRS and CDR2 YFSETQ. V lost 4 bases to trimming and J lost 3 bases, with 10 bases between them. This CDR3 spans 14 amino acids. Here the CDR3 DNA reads TGCGCCAGCAGCGAGGTGGGGGCTAATGAAAAACTGTTTTTT. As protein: CASSEVGANEKLFF.

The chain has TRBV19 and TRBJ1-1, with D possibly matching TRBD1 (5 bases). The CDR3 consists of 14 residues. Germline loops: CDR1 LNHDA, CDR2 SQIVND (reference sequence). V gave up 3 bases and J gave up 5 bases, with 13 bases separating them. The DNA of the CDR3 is TGTGCCAGTAGTATCAAGGGGCGCGGGACTGAAGCTTTCTTT. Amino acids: CASSIKGRGTEAFF.

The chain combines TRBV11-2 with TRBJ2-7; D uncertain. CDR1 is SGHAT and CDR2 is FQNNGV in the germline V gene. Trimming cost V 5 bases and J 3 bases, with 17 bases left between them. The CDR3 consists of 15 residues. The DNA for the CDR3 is TGTGCCAGCAGCCTAACCGACGGTCTATACTACGAGCAGTACTTC. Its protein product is CASSLTDGLYYEQYF.

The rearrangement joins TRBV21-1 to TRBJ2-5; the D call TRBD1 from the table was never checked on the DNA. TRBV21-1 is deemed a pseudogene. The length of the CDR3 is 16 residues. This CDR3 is CASSKKVYGTQETQYF. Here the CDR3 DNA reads TGTGCCAGCAGCAAAAAGGTATACGGGACACAAGAGACCCAGTACTTC.

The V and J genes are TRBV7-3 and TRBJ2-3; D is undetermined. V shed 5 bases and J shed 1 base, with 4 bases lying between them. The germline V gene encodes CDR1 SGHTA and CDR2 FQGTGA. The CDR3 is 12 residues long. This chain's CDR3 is CASSNGTDTQYF. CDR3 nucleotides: TGTGCCAGCAGCAACGGCACAGATACGCAGTATTTT.